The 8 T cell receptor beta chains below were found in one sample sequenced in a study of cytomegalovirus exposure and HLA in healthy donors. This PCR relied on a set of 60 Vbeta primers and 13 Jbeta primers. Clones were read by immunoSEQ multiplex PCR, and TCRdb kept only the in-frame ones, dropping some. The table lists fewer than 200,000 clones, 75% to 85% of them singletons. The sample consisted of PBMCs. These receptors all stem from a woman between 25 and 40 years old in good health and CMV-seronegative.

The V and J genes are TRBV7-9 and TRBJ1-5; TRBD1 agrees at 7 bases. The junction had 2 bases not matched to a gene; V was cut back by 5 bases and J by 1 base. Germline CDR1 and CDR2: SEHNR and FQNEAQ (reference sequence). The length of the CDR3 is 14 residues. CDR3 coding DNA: TGTGCCAGCAGCCGGGACAGCAGCAATCAGCCCCAGCATTTT. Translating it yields CASSRDSSNQPQHF.

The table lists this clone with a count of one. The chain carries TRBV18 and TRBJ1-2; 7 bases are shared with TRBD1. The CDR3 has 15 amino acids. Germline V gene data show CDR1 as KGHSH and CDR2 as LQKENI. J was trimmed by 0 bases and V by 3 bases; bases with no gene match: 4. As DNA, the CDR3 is TGTGCCAGCTCACCCACAGGGGATGCTAACTATGGCTACACCTTC. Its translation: CASSPTGDANYGYTF.

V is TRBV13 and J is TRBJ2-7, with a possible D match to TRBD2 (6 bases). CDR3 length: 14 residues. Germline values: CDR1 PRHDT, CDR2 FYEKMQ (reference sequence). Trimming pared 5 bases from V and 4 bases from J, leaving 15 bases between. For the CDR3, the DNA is TGTGCCAGCAGCGCAAGAGGGACTTCTTACGAGCAGTACTTC. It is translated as CASSARGTSYEQYF.

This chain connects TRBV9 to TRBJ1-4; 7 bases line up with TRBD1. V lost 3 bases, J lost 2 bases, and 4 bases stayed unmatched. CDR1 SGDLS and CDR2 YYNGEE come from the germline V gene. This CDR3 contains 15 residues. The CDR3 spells CASSGTGQTNEKLFF. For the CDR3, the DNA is TGTGCCAGCAGCGGGACGGGACAGACTAATGAAAAACTGTTTTTT.

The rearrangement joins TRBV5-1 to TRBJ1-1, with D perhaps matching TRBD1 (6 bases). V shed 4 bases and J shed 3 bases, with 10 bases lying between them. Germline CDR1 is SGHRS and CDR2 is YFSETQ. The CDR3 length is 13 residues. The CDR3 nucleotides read TGCGCCAGCAGCCTGGGGACATACACTGAAGCTTTCTTT. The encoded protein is CASSLGTYTEAFF.

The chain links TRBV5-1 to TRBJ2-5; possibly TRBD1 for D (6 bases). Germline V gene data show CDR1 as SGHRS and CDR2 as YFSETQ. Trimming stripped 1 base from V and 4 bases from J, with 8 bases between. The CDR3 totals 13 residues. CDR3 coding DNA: TGCGCCAGCAGCTTGTCACAGGGAGAGACCCAGTACTTC. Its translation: CASSLSQGETQYF.

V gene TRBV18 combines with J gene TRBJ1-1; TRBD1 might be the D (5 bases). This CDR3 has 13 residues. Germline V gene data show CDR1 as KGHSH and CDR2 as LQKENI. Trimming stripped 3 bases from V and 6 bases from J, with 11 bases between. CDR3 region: CASSPETVPEAFF. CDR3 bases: TGTGCCAGCTCACCCGAGACAGTACCTGAAGCTTTCTTT.

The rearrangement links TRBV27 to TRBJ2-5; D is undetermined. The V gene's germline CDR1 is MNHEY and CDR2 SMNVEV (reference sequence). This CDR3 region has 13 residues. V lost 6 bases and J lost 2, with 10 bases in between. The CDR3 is CASRPLLQETQYF. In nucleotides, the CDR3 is TGTGCCAGCAGACCCTTACTGCAAGAGACCCAGTACTTC.